This TCR beta chain comes out of a study of cytomegalovirus exposure and HLA in healthy donors. For the study at large: Assignment to the Caucasian-associated ancestry cluster applied to less than 85% of the approximately 400 genotyped donors. Overall study results and limits: A prior analysis recorded that most TCR beta V segments were productive about 90% or about 30% of the time. One cluster of highly shared sequence variants probably arose as a sequencing artifact. Later analysis showed TCR association rates varying by HLA locus, highest for DRB1 and lowest for HLA-C.

A multiplex PCR was run with 60 Vbeta primers and 13 Jbeta primers. Some clones are missing from TCRdb's copy, which holds only in-frame ones; the method was immunoSEQ multiplex PCR. The repertoire holds about 110,000 clones, with more than 60% as singletons. This clone turned up a few times. Its specificity is not known. CDR1 and CDR2 from the germline V gene are SGHKS and YYEKEE (reference sequence). V lost 3 bases and J 2 bases, leaving 8 bases between the germline ends. The CDR3 has 13 residues. This chain joins TRBV5-5 and TRBJ1-2; D is perhaps TRBD1 (6 bases). This TCR was recovered from a man aged 60-69 years in good health and CMV-seronegative. Sequenced input: PBMCs. The CDR3 DNA is TGTGCCAGCAGCTACAGGGTCAACTATGGCTACACCTTC. Translating gives CASSYRVNYGYTF. Full variable domain (remainder filled in from reference TRBV5-5 and TRBJ1-2): DAGVTQSPTHLIKTRGQQVTLRCSPISGHKSVSWYQQVLGQGPQFIFQYYEKEERGRGNFPDRFSARQFPNYSSELNVNALLLGDSALYLCASSYRVNYGYTFGSGTRLTVV.